A selection of T cell receptor beta chains follows, all from one sample in a study of OX40 agonist ivuxolimab in advanced cancers. Sequencing was performed with immunoSEQ multiplex PCR; in TCRdb, only in-frame clones are kept and a portion is missing. The data show fewer than 65,000 clones, 90% to 95% seen once. This material consisted of CD4+ or CD8+ T cells sorted from blood, taken in a trial of the OX40 agonist ivuxolimab. The receptors here all came from an adult with an advanced solid tumor such as melanoma, head and neck, liver or kidney cancer. Each CDR3 is given with its conserved first and last residue. The order of the fields is V gene, clone size, J gene, D gene, CDR3 DNA, CDR3 protein. D genes are given only for firm matches. Expanded clones are given a class, and other clones once, few, many or no size at all.

TRBV19	NA	TRBJ2-7	TRBD2	TGTGCCAGTAGTATAAGCGGGGCTTCCTACGAGCAGTACTTC	CASSISGASYEQYF
TRBV10-2	NA	TRBJ1-1	TRBD1	TGCGCCAGCCGCCGGGACAGGGTGAGGGACACTGAAGCTTTCTTT	CASRRDRVRDTEAFF
TRBV29-1	once	TRBJ1-1	NA	TGCAGCGTTGCAGGCACTGAAGCTTTCTTT	CSVAGTEAFF
TRBV27	NA	TRBJ1-1	NA	TGTGCCAGCAGTTTTCTCTGGGCGCCTGGCGCTGAAGCTTTCTTT	CASSFLWAPGAEAFF
TRBV5-4	NA	TRBJ2-7	NA	TGTGCCAGCAGCTCGAACAGCTACGAGCAGTACTTC	CASSSNSYEQYF
TRBV6-6	NA	TRBJ2-7	NA	TGTGCCAGCAGTCAAACCGGGTCGAGCTCCTACGAGCAGTACTTC	CASSQTGSSSYEQYF
TRBV7-8	NA	TRBJ2-7	NA	TGTGCCAGCAGCTTAGTAGCTTCCTACGAGCAGTACTTC	CASSLVASYEQYF
TRBV5-6	NA	TRBJ2-3	NA	TGTGCCAGCAGCTTGATGAAAGGACTATGGGATGATACGCAGTATTTT	CASSLMKGLWDDTQYF
TRBV4-1	NA	TRBJ1-1	NA	TGCGCCAGCGTTGGAGCGAACACTGAAGCTTTCTTT	CASVGANTEAFF
TRBV10-3	NA	TRBJ1-2	TRBD1	TGTGCCATCAGTAACATACAGGGGGCGAACTATGGCTACACCTTC	CAISNIQGANYGYTF
TRBV21-1	NA	TRBJ2-4	NA	TGTGCCAGCAGCAAAAACAGGGGCAAAAACATTCAGTACTTC	CASSKNRGKNIQYF
TRBV19	few	TRBJ1-5	NA	TGTGCCAGTAGTTTAGGACAGCCTAGCAATCAGCCCCAGCATTTT	CASSLGQPSNQPQHF
TRBV9	NA	TRBJ2-2	TRBD2	TGTGCCAGCAGCGTAGTTAGCGGGGGGTCGATCGGGGAGCTGTTTTTT	CASSVVSGGSIGELFF
TRBV6-4	NA	TRBJ2-1	NA	TGTGCCAGCAGCCCGGGGTTGAATGAGCAGTTCTTC	CASSPGLNEQFF
TRBV9	NA	TRBJ2-1	NA	TGTGCCAGCAGCCCATGGGGGGCAAATGAGCAGTTCTTC	CASSPWGANEQFF
TRBV11-2	NA	TRBJ2-6	TRBD1	TGTGCCAGCAGCTTAGGTACAGGGGGCGTCCTGACTTTC	CASSLGTGGVLTF
TRBV5-4	NA	TRBJ2-2	TRBD1	TGTGCCAGCAGCTTGGGGGACAGGGTTAACACCGGGGAGCTGTTTTTT	CASSLGDRVNTGELFF
TRBV2	NA	TRBJ2-1	TRBD1	TGTGCCAGCCAAGTGACCGAGGGGGCAATCGCCTACAATGAGCAGTTCTTC	CASQVTEGAIAYNEQFF
TRBV21-1	NA	TRBJ1-5	NA	TGTGCCAGCAGCAATGATGGGGGGGCAGGGAGGAATCAGCCCCAGCATTTT	CASSNDGGAGRNQPQHF
TRBV27	NA	TRBJ2-5	NA	TGTGCCAGCAGTTTCACCGGGGTTCAGTACTTC	CASSFTGVQYF
TRBV4-2	NA	TRBJ2-3	NA	TGTGCCAGCAGCCAAGTTGGCAGCGGTGGCACAGATACGCAGTATTTT	CASSQVGSGGTDTQYF
TRBV6-5	NA	TRBJ1-1	NA	TGTGCCAGCAGGGACATAACAGGGTTCGGCACTGAAGCTTTCTTT	CASRDITGFGTEAFF
TRBV27	NA	TRBJ2-7	NA	TGTGCCAGCAGTTCGAAGACTTACTCCGAGCAGTACTTC	CASSSKTYSEQYF
TRBV19	NA	TRBJ2-2	NA	TGTGCCAGTAGTGGGACCATATGGGACACCGGGGAGCTGTTTTTT	CASSGTIWDTGELFF
TRBV15	NA	TRBJ1-5	NA	TGTGCCACCAGCCCCGGGAGGGACCAGCCCCAGCATTTT	CATSPGRDQPQHF
TRBV4-1	once	TRBJ2-7	NA	TGCGCCAGCAGCCATGGCCAGGACGGATTATACGAGCAGTACTTC	CASSHGQDGLYEQYF
TRBV5-4	NA	TRBJ2-1	TRBD2	TGTGCCAGCAGCTTGTCTGGCGGGGGGGCTCAGGGGACCAATGAGCAGTTCTTC	CASSLSGGGAQGTNEQFF
TRBV11-2	NA	TRBJ2-5	TRBD2	TGTGCCAGCAGCTTAGAGCTAGCGGGGGCTTCGGAAGAGACCCAGTACTTC	CASSLELAGASEETQYF
TRBV7-6	NA	TRBJ1-1	TRBD1	TGTGCCAGCAGCCCGGGACAGGGTGTCAACACTGAAGCTTTCTTT	CASSPGQGVNTEAFF
TRBV6-5	once	TRBJ2-3	TRBD1	TGTGCCAGCAGCAATACAGGGGTAGATACGCAGTATTTT	CASSNTGVDTQYF
TRBV27	NA	TRBJ2-2	NA	TGTGCCAGCAGGGAGGACGTCTCGAACACCGGGGAGCTGTTTTTT	CASREDVSNTGELFF
TRBV27	NA	TRBJ1-1	NA	TGTGCCAGCTCCAGTAACACTGAAGCTTTCTTT	CASSSNTEAFF
TRBV6-6	NA	TRBJ2-7	TRBD2	TGTGCCAGCAGTTACGTATGGGGGGGCGAGCAGTACTTC	CASSYVWGGEQYF
TRBV19	NA	TRBJ1-5	NA	TGTGCCAGTAGTATTGAGAATCAGCCCCAGCATTTT	CASSIENQPQHF
TRBV4-1	NA	TRBJ2-2	NA	TGCGCCAGCAGCCAGTTTACCGGGGAGCTGTTTTTT	CASSQFTGELFF
TRBV25-1	NA	TRBJ2-7	TRBD1	TGTGCCAGCAGTGACGGGACAGGACCCTACGAGCAGTACTTC	CASSDGTGPYEQYF
TRBV7-8	NA	TRBJ1-1	NA	TGTGCCAGCAGCTTACCACAGGGCCTGAACACTGAAGCTTTCTTT	CASSLPQGLNTEAFF
TRBV27	NA	TRBJ1-2	NA	TGTGCCAGCCGCGTGGGTGGGAACTATGGCTACACCTTC	CASRVGGNYGYTF